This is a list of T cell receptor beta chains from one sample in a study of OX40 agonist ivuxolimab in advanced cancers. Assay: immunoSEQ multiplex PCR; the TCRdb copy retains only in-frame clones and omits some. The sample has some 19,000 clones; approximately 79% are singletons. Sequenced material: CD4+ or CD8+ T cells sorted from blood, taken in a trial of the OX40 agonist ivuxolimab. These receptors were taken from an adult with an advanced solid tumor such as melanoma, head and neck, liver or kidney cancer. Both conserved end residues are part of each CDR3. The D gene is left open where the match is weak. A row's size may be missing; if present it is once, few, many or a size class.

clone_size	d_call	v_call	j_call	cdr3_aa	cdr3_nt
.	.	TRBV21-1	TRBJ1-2	CASSARRYGYTF	TGTGCCAGCAGCGCAAGGAGGTATGGCTACACCTTC
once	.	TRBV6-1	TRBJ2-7	CASSELLAYEQYF	TGTGCCAGCAGTGAACTTTTAGCCTACGAGCAGTACTTC
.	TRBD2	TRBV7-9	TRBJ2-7	CASSAGERGSYEQYF	TGTGCCAGCAGCGCCGGGGAGCGGGGTTCCTACGAGCAGTACTTC
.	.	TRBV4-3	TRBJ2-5	CASSQDHLAKETQYF	TGCGCCAGCAGCCAAGATCACCTAGCGAAGGAGACCCAGTACTTC
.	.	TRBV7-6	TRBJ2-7	CASSLAAEAIGNEQYF	TGTGCCAGCAGCTTAGCGGCTGAGGCTATAGGGAACGAGCAGTACTTC
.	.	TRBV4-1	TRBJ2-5	CASSQEAGQFQETQYF	TGCGCCAGCAGCCAAGAAGCGGGACAGTTCCAAGAGACCCAGTACTTC
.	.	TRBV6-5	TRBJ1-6	CASSYSYNSPLHF	TGTGCCAGCAGTTACAGCTATAATTCACCCCTCCACTTT
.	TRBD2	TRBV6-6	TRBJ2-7	CASWGNGLAGVEQYF	TGTGCCAGCTGGGGGAATGGACTAGCGGGGGTCGAGCAGTACTTC
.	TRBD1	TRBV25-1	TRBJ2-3	CASLGQTLTDTQYF	TGTGCCAGCCTGGGACAGACCCTCACAGATACGCAGTATTTT
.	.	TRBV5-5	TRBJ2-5	CASSPQGVGQETQYF	TGTGCCAGCAGCCCACAGGGAGTTGGACAAGAGACCCAGTACTTC
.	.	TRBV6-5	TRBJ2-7	CASSYERDNSYEQYF	TGTGCCAGCAGTTACGAGAGGGACAATTCCTACGAGCAGTACTTC
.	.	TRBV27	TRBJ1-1	CASSFFSGKDTEAFF	TGTGCCAGCAGTTTCTTCTCGGGCAAGGACACTGAAGCTTTCTTT
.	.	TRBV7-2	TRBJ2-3	CASSLGGPYGTDTQYF	TGTGCCAGCAGCCTCGGGGGGCCGTATGGAACAGATACGCAGTATTTT
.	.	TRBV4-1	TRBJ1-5	CASSQASGVVQPQHF	TGCGCCAGCAGCCAAGCGTCAGGGGTCGTTCAGCCCCAGCATTTT
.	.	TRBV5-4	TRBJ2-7	CASSLDGVFSYEQYF	TGTGCCAGCAGCTTGGACGGGGTCTTCAGCTACGAGCAGTACTTC
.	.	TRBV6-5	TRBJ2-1	CASGPDSYNEQFF	TGTGCCAGCGGACCGGATTCCTACAATGAGCAGTTCTTC
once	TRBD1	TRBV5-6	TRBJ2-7	CASSFGTGNREQYF	TGTGCCAGCAGCTTCGGGACAGGGAACCGCGAGCAGTACTTC
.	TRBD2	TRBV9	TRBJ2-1	CASSVGLAGEQFF	TGTGCCAGCAGCGTCGGACTAGCGGGCGAGCAGTTCTTC
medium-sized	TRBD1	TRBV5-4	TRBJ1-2	CASSKAGTEINYGYTF	TGTGCCAGCAGCAAAGCCGGGACAGAGATTAACTATGGCTACACCTTC
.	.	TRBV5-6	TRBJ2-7	CASSLRGTYEQYF	TGTGCCAGCAGCTTGAGGGGTACCTACGAGCAGTACTTC
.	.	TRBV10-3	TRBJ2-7	CAISGAAEQYF	TGTGCCATCAGTGGGGCGGCCGAGCAGTACTTC
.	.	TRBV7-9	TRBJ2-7	CASSLEASPTYEQYF	TGTGCCAGCAGCTTAGAGGCGAGTCCTACCTACGAGCAGTACTTC
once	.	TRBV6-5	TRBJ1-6	CASSYGFDSPLHF	TGTGCCAGCAGTTACGGTTTCGATTCACCCCTCCACTTT
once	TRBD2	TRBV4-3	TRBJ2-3	CASSQVPSGRTDTQYF	TGCGCCAGCAGCCAAGTGCCTAGCGGGCGCACAGATACGCAGTATTTT
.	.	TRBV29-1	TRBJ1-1	CSVFSGRVYTEAFF	TGCAGCGTCTTCTCGGGCAGGGTTTACACTGAAGCTTTCTTT
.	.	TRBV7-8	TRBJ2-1	CASSYSGSFIHEQFF	TGTGCCAGCAGCTACTCCGGGTCCTTCATCCATGAGCAGTTCTTC
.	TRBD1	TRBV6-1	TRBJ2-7	CATLGDRTFYEQYF	TGTGCCACCCTGGGGGACAGGACATTCTACGAGCAGTACTTC
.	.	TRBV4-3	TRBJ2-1	CASSQGIGGGGEQFF	TGCGCCAGCAGCCAAGGGATCGGCGGGGGCGGTGAGCAGTTCTTC
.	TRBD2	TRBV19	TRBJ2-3	CASSDQRGGTDTQYF	TGTGCCAGTAGCGACCAGCGGGGCGGCACAGATACGCAGTATTTT
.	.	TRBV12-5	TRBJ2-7	CASGLVYEQYF	TGTGCTAGTGGTTTAGTCTACGAGCAGTACTTC
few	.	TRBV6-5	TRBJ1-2	CASSYGTFYGYTF	TGTGCCAGCAGTTACGGAACTTTCTATGGCTACACCTTC
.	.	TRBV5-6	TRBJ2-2	CASSFPRGSTGELFF	TGTGCCAGCAGCTTCCCTAGGGGAAGCACCGGGGAGCTGTTTTTT
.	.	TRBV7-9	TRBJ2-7	CASSLDSWGFYEQYF	TGTGCCAGCAGCTTAGACAGTTGGGGGTTCTACGAGCAGTACTTC
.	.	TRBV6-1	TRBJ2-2	CASSQEIPGELFF	TGTGCCAGCAGCCAAGAAATCCCCGGGGAGCTGTTTTTT
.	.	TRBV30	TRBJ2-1	CAWRRSSYNEQFF	TGTGCCTGGAGAAGGTCCTCCTACAATGAGCAGTTCTTC
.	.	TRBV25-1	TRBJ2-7	CASSEMGAYEQYF	TGTGCCAGCAGTGAGATGGGGGCTTACGAGCAGTACTTC
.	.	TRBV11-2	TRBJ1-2	CASSLGDWPPGSYTF	TGTGCCAGCAGCCTGGGGGATTGGCCGCCTGGGAGCTACACCTTC
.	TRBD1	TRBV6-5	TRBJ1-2	CASSTGTDYGYTF	TGTGCCAGCAGTACCGGGACAGACTATGGCTACACCTTC
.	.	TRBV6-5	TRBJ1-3	CASSYGEGAGNTIYF	TGTGCCAGCAGTTACGGGGAGGGCGCTGGAAACACCATATATTTT
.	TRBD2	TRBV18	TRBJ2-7	CASSPSSGGLSSYEQYF	TGTGCCAGCTCACCATCTAGCGGGGGGCTGAGCTCCTACGAGCAGTACTTC
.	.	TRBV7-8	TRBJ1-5	CASSLLQFSNQPQHF	TGTGCCAGCAGCTTACTTCAGTTTAGCAATCAGCCCCAGCATTTT
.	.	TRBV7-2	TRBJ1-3	CASFWSPGNTIYF	TGTGCCAGCTTTTGGTCGCCTGGAAACACCATATATTTT
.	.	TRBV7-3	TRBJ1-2	CASSPPPPSNYGYTF	TGTGCCAGCAGCCCCCCTCCCCCAAGTAACTATGGCTACACCTTC
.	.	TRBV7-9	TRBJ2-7	CASSSLDGGIFNYEQYF	TGTGCCAGCAGCTCGCTAGATGGAGGCATATTCAACTACGAGCAGTACTTC
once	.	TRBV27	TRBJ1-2	CASSLQRETFNYGYTF	TGTGCCAGCAGTCTCCAAAGGGAGACCTTTAACTATGGCTACACCTTC
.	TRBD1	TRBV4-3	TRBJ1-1	CASSQDLTGVANTEAFF	TGCGCCAGCAGCCAAGATCTAACAGGGGTGGCGAACACTGAAGCTTTCTTT
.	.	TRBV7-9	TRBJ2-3	CASSPRPGPRQFFTDTQYF	TGTGCCAGCAGCCCACGCCCGGGCCCTCGACAGTTCTTCACAGATACGCAGTATTTT
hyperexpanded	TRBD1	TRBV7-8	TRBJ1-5	CASSPGTAPQPQHF	TGTGCCAGCAGCCCAGGGACAGCCCCGCAGCCCCAGCATTTT
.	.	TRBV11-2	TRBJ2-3	CASSPGDLTDTQYF	TGTGCCAGCAGCCCTGGGGACCTCACAGATACGCAGTATTTT
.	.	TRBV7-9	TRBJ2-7	CASSHVGQFGSYEQYF	TGTGCCAGCAGCCATGTTGGACAGTTCGGATCCTACGAGCAGTACTTC
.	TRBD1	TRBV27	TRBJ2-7	CASSEWDSLPYEQYF	TGTGCCAGCAGTGAATGGGACAGCCTCCCCTACGAGCAGTACTTC
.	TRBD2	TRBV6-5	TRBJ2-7	CASSYIGSGGYEQYF	TGTGCCAGCAGTTACATCGGTAGCGGGGGGTACGAGCAGTACTTC
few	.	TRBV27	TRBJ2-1	CASSLTGYNEQFF	TGTGCCAGCAGTCTTACCGGGTACAATGAGCAGTTCTTC
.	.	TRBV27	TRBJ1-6	CASRSTGGLIRSPLHF	TGTGCCAGCAGAAGTACGGGGGGGTTAATCCGCTCGCCCCTCCACTTT
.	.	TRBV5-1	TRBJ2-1	CASSLPTVYQSSYNEQFF	TGCGCCAGCAGCTTACCTACCGTTTACCAGAGCTCCTACAATGAGCAGTTCTTC
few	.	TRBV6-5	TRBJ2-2	CASSYETGHTGELFF	TGTGCCAGCAGTTACGAGACAGGACACACCGGGGAGCTGTTTTTT
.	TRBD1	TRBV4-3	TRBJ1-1	CASSQDLTGGLLDTEAFF	TGCGCCAGCAGCCAAGATCTTACAGGGGGGTTATTGGACACTGAAGCTTTCTTT
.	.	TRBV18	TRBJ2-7	CASALLSSYEQYF	TGTGCCAGCGCTTTACTGAGCTCCTACGAGCAGTACTTC